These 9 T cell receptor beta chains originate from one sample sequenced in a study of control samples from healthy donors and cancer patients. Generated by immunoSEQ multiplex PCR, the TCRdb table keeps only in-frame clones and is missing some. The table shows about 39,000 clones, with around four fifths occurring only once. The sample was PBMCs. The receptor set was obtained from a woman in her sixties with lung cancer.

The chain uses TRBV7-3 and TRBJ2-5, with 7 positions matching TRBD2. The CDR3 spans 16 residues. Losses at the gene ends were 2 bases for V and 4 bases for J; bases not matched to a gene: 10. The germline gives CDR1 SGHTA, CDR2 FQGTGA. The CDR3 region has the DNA TGTGCCAGCAGCTTAGGGGTGGCAGGGAGGGGAGAGACCCAGTACTTC. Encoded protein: CASSLGVAGRGETQYF.

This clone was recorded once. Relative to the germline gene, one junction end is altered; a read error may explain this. Here the CDR3 reads CASSLAGGIDTQYF. The CDR3 DNA follows: TGTGCCAGCAGTTTAGCGGGAGGAATAGATACGCAGTATTTT. The rearrangement joins TRBV7-2 to TRBJ2-3; TRBD2 matches at 10 bases. CDR1 and CDR2 (germline): SGHTA, FQGNSA. This CDR3 has 14 amino acids.

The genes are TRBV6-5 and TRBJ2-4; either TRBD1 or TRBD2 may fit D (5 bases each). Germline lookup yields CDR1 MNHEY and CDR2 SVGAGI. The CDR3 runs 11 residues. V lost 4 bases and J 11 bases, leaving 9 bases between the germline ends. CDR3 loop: CASSWDRLQYF. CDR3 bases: TGTGCCAGCAGTTGGGACCGACTTCAGTACTTC.

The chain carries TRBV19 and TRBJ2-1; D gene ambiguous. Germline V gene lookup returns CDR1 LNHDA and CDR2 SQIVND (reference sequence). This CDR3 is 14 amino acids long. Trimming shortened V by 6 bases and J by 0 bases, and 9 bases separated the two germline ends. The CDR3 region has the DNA TGTGCCAGTAGGACGCAGATCTCCTACAATGAGCAGTTCTTC. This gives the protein CASRTQISYNEQFF.

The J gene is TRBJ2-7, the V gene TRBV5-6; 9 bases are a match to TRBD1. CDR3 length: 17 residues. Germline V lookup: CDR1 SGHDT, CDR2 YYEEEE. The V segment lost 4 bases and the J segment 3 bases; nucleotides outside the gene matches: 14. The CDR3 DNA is TGTGCCAGCAGCCGAGGCTTTATACAGGGGGCAGACTACGAGCAGTACTTC. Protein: CASSRGFIQGADYEQYF.

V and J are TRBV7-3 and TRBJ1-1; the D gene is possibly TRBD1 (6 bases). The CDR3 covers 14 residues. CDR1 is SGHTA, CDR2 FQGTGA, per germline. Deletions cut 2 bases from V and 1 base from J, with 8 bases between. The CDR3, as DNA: TGTGCCAGCAGCTTACGGACAGAGAACACTGAAGCTTTCTTT. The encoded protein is CASSLRTENTEAFF.

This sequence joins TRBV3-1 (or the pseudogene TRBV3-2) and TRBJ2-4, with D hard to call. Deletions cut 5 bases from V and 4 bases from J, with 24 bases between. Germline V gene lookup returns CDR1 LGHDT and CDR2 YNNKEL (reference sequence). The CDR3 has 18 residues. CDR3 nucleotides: TGTGCCAGCAGCGTTTCAAATCCCATTTGCAAAGAAAAAAACATTCAGTACTTC. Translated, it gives CASSVSNPICKEKNIQYF.

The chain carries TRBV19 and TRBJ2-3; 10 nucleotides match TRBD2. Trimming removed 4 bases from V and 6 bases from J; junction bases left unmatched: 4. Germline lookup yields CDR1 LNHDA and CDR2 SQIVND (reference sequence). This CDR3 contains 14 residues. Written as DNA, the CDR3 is TGTGCCAGTAGTAGCCTAGCGGGAGTGGATACGCAGTATTTT. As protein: CASSSLAGVDTQYF.

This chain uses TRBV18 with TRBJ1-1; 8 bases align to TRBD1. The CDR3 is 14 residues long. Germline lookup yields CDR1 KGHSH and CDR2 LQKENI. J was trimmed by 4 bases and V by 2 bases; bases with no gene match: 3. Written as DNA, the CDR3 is TGTGCCAGCTCACCAAGGCAGGGGGCCACTGAAGCTTTCTTT. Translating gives CASSPRQGATEAFF.